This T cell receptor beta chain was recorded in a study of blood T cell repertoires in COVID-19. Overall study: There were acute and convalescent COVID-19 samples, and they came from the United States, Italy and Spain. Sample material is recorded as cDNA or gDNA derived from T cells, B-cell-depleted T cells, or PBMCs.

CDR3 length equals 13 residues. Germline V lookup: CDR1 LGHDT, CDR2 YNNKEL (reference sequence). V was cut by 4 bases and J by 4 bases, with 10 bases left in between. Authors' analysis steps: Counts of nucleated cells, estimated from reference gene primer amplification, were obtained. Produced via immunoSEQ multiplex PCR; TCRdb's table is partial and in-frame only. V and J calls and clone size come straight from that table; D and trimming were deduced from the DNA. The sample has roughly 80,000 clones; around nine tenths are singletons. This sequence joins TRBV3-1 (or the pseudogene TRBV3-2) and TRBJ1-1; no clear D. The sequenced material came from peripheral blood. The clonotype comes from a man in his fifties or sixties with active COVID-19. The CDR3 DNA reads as TGTGCCAGCAGCCCGTCAGTGGCCACTGAAGCTTTCTTT. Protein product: CASSPSVATEAFF.